This TCR beta chain was sequenced for a study of post-analysis software for immune sequencing data. As for the study in general: Included courses were relapsing-remitting and secondary progressive multiple sclerosis; progressive-relapsing multiple sclerosis was also included. Study findings and constraints: Those with multiple sclerosis, the patient group, showed significantly lower normalized Chao1 diversity than controls. F-measure co-clustering was strong for batch-matched samples.

A few counts support this clonotype. Its antigen remains unidentified. Unique molecular identifiers were carried by the TCR beta cDNA libraries. MiXCR was run by TCRdb on the PCR reads, yielding one entry per CDR3 protein. This sample has roughly 600,000 distinct CDR3 sequences, with roughly 47% found just once. Material for sequencing was blood. The clonotype originates from a girl under 18 with multiple sclerosis.

DNA for the CDR3: TGTGCCATCAGGGCTACCAAAGGGGGACAGGGGAACACCTACGAGCAGTACTTC. Its protein is CAIRATKGGQGNTYEQYF. The V call is TRBV10-3, the J call TRBJ2-7; 10 nucleotides match TRBD1. This CDR3 is 18 amino acids long. Germline lookup yields CDR1 ENHRY and CDR2 SYGVKD. After removal of 6 bases from V and 2 bases from J, the junction contained 16 bases not matched to a gene.